These T cell receptor beta chains were read from a single sample in a study of shared clonotypes between healthy human individuals. Assay used: immunoSEQ multiplex PCR; TCRdb lists only in-frame clones, some missing. Altogether roughly 330,000 clones are present, about 74% being singletons, with the ten largest covering approximately 10%. Sequenced input: memory CD4+ T cells sorted from blood. The receptors were gathered from a man aged 30 to 39 in good health. Both conserved end residues are part of each CDR3. The D gene is left open where the match is weak.

D gene: -; V gene: TRBV15; CDR3 protein: CATSAQHGDRGYTF
D gene: -; V gene: TRBV5-4; CDR3 protein: CASSLGGRNTGELFF
D gene: -; V gene: TRBV11-2; CDR3 protein: CASSLDAGIGYEQYF
D gene: TRBD1; V gene: TRBV5-1; CDR3 protein: CASSRDSGSYEQYF
D gene: -; V gene: TRBV6-1; CDR3 protein: CASSEGVRSTDTQYF
D gene: TRBD2; V gene: TRBV5-6; CDR3 protein: CASSTSGGSPNEQFF
D gene: -; V gene: TRBV15; CDR3 protein: CATSRGQEQETQYF
D gene: -; V gene: TRBV9; CDR3 protein: CASSTLQGSGNTIYF
D gene: -; V gene: TRBV5-1; CDR3 protein: CASGSGNTIYF
D gene: -; V gene: TRBV10-2; CDR3 protein: CASSELYSSRRGEQYF
D gene: -; V gene: TRBV28; CDR3 protein: CASADTGKTYEQYF
D gene: -; V gene: TRBV18; CDR3 protein: CASLPSRGGANYGYTF
D gene: -; V gene: TRBV28; CDR3 protein: CASSFGGQDYGYTF
D gene: TRBD1; V gene: TRBV18; CDR3 protein: CASSPPRDRVTNTQYF
D gene: TRBD1; V gene: TRBV6-1; CDR3 protein: CASSEGQMNTEAFF
D gene: TRBD2; V gene: TRBV4-3; CDR3 protein: CASSRTSGSGANVLTF
D gene: -; V gene: TRBV9; CDR3 protein: CASSVGMGRDSYEQYF
D gene: -; V gene: TRBV6-1; CDR3 protein: CASSLEGRAEAFF